The 21 T cell receptor beta chains in this list originate from one sample, sequenced in a study of shared clonotypes between healthy human individuals. The assay was immunoSEQ multiplex PCR, and TCRdb's table has in-frame clones only and misses some. The sample lists about 680,000 clones; around 73% were seen once. The sample comprised memory CD4+ T cells sorted from blood. As for subset: CD45RA-negative fraction. All receptors come from a woman younger than 45 in good health.

The V gene is TRBV7-8, the J gene TRBJ2-4; 7 bases agree with TRBD1. This CDR3 has 15 residues. After removal of 5 bases from V and 2 bases from J, the junction contained 6 bases not matched to a gene. Germline assignment: CDR1 SGHVS and CDR2 FQNEAQ. CDR3 residues: CASSRDRETKNIQYF. In nucleotides, the CDR3 is TGTGCCAGCAGCCGCGACAGGGAGACCAAAAACATTCAGTACTTC. Based on the CDR3 plus reference TRBV7-8 and TRBJ2-4, the full variable domain is GAGVSQSPRYKVAKRGQDVALRCDPISGHVSLFWYQQALGQGPEFLTYFQNEAQLDKSGLPSDRFFAERPEGSVSTLKIQRTQQEDSAVYLCASSRDRETKNIQYFGAGTRLSVL.

The V and J genes are TRBV27 and TRBJ2-7; the D gene is possibly TRBD1 (5 bases). V lost 2 bases to trimming and J lost 6 bases, with 14 bases between them. Germline lookup yields CDR1 MNHEY and CDR2 SMNVEV (reference sequence). The CDR3 loop spans 14 amino acids. Here the CDR3 DNA reads TGTGCCAGCAGTTTAAACTACCAGGGTGGCGAGCAGTACTTC. Encoded protein: CASSLNYQGGEQYF.

The rearrangement uses TRBV5-4 and TRBJ1-2, with D possibly being TRBD1 (6 bases). V shed 4 bases and J shed 4 bases, with 20 bases lying between them. The V gene's germline CDR1 is SGHNT and CDR2 YYREEE (reference sequence). This CDR3 comprises 16 residues. CDR3 nucleotides: TGTGCCAGCAGCACAGGTGGGGGGGGCGAAATCTATGGCTACACCTTC. The encoded protein is CASSTGGGGEIYGYTF. Full variable domain (rest looked up from reference TRBV5-4 and TRBJ1-2): ETGVTQSPTHLIKTRGQQVTLRCSSQSGHNTVSWYQQALGQGPQFIFQYYREEENGRGNFPPRFSGLQFPNYSSELNVNALELDDSALYLCASSTGGGGEIYGYTFGSGTRLTVV.

This clone was seen only once. This sequence joins TRBV16 and TRBJ1-5, with D possibly being TRBD1 (5 bases). This CDR3 contains 16 residues. CDR1 is KGHSY and CDR2 is FQNENV in the germline V gene. V was trimmed by 2 bases and J by 3 bases, leaving 14 bases between them. As DNA, the CDR3 is TGTGCCAGCAGCCAAGGGGACCCGGGCAACAATCAGCCCCAGCATTTT. Its translation is CASSQGDPGNNQPQHF.

This clone was seen once. This chain joins TRBV18 and TRBJ2-7; D tentatively reads TRBD1 or TRBD2 (5 bases each). V lost 3 bases and J lost 6, with 15 bases in between. Germline CDR1 KGHSH, CDR2 LQKENI. The CDR3 sequence is 14 residues long. The CDR3 DNA reads TGTGCCAGCTCACCGCTTTCGGACGGGGCCGAGCAGTACTTC. This encodes CASSPLSDGAEQYF. Supplemented by reference TRBV18 and TRBJ2-7, the full variable domain reads NAGVMQNPRHLVRRRGQEARLRCSPMKGHSHVYWYRQLPEEGLKFMVYLQKENIIDESGMPKERFSAEFPKEGPSILRIQQVVRGDSAAYFCASSPLSDGAEQYFGPGTRLTVT.

V is TRBV19 and J is TRBJ2-7; D is possibly TRBD1 (5 bases). This CDR3 contains 13 residues. Deletions cut 3 bases from V and 7 bases from J, with 13 bases between. Germline V gives CDR1 LNHDA, CDR2 SQIVND (reference sequence). In DNA, the CDR3 is TGTGCCAGTAGTATGGTTCTAGGGGCGGAGCAGTACTTC. Translating gives CASSMVLGAEQYF.

This clone has at least ten counts. The J gene is TRBJ1-4, the V gene TRBV28; TRBD1 might be the D (6 bases). With 8 bases removed from V and 4 bases from J, the gap between germline ends came to 17 bases. Germline-derived CDR1 and CDR2 are MDHEN and SYDVKM. The CDR3 sequence is 15 residues long. CDR3 sequence (DNA): TGTGCCAGCTGTTCGGGGGGCAGTAATAATGAAAAACTGTTTTTT. It translates to CASCSGGSNNEKLFF. The full variable domain, completed using reference TRBV28 and TRBJ1-4, is DVKVTQSSRYLVKRTGEKVFLECVQDMDHENMFWYRQDPGLGLRLIYFSYDVKMKEKGDIPEGYSVSREKKERFSLILESASTNQTSMYLCASCSGGSNNEKLFFGSGTQLSVL.

This clone was recorded a few times. The chain carries TRBV19 and TRBJ2-5; D is ambiguous. CDR3 length equals 13 residues. Germline loops: CDR1 LNHDA, CDR2 SQIVND (reference sequence). V lost 4 bases and J 5 bases, leaving 11 bases between the germline ends. The CDR3 region is CASSTTSAETQYF. The CDR3 DNA sequence: TGTGCCAGTAGTACGACTTCAGCCGAGACCCAGTACTTC.

The gene calls are TRBV29-1 and TRBJ2-3, with 10 bases aligning to TRBD1. CDR1 SQVTM and CDR2 ANQGSEA come from the germline V gene. The CDR3 has 14 residues. V dropped 7 bases and J dropped 5; count of bases not matched to a gene: 9. The CDR3: CSAGTGAGVDTQYF. The CDR3 DNA is TGCAGCGCCGGGACAGGGGCCGGTGTAGATACGCAGTATTTT.

This chain uses TRBV7-9 with TRBJ1-2; D gene ambiguous. This CDR3 region has 13 residues. Between the trimmed V and J ends, which lost 6 bases and 0 bases, there was a span of 8 bases. Germline V gene sequence: CDR1 SEHNR, CDR2 FQNEAQ (reference sequence). The CDR3 bases are TGTGCCAGCAGGGCAGACCCTAACTATGGCTACACCTTC. Translating gives CASRADPNYGYTF.

There are many counts of this clone. The rearrangement uses TRBV21-1 and TRBJ1-1; TRBD1, as called in the table, went unchecked against the DNA. TRBV21-1 is flagged as a pseudogene. This CDR3 contains 15 residues. The CDR3 DNA reads TGTGCCAGCAGGACAGGGGGCAAGGGAAGAACTGAAGCTTTCTTT. Translation gives CASRTGGKGRTEAFF.

This chain links TRBV6-5 with TRBJ2-7; the D is unclear. The CDR3 is 16 amino acids. V was clipped by 2 bases and J by 2 bases, with 16 bases between them. Per germline, CDR1 MNHEY and CDR2 SVGAGI. The DNA for the CDR3 is TGTGCCAGCAGTTACCGTAGGCAGTTGGTAGCCTACGAGCAGTACTTC. Protein: CASSYRRQLVAYEQYF.

V usage is TRBV7-9 and J usage is TRBJ2-3; TRBD2 might be the D (6 bases). The CDR3 runs to 15 residues. V was cut by 4 bases and J by 3 bases, with 14 bases left in between. CDR1 is SEHNR and CDR2 is FQNEAQ in the germline V gene (reference sequence). This CDR3 reads CASSSSLGRTDTQYF. The CDR3 bases are TGTGCCAGCAGCTCCTCCCTCGGGAGAACAGATACGCAGTATTTT.

This clone was seen only once. The chain couples TRBV6-5 to TRBJ2-7; a possible D gene is TRBD2 (6 bases). The CDR3 sequence is 13 residues long. Trimming left V 6 bases short and J 5 bases short, with 14 bases between. Germline V gene lookup returns CDR1 MNHEY and CDR2 SVGAGI. CDR3 amino acids: CASSLVWGDEQYF. The CDR3 region has the DNA TGTGCCAGCAGCCTTGTATGGGGGGACGAGCAGTACTTC.

J is TRBJ2-6 and V is TRBV28, with TRBD2 identical over 8 bases. The CDR3 spans 21 residues. CDR1 and CDR2 (germline): MDHEN, SYDVKM. V shed 6 bases and J 0 bases; nucleotides not matched to a gene: 19. The CDR3 loop is CASSGSGTSFLTGSGANVLTF. The CDR3 DNA reads TGTGCCAGCAGCGGATCCGGGACTAGTTTTTTAACAGGCTCTGGGGCCAACGTCCTGACTTTC.

On this clone itself: Other DNA sequences in the sample encode the same CDR3. This CDR3 reads CASSLGTGGVYGYTF. CDR3 in DNA: TGCGCCAGCAGCTTGGGAACAGGGGGCGTCTATGGCTACACCTTC. This sequence joins TRBV5-1 and TRBJ1-2; TRBD1 agrees at 9 bases. V shed 0 bases and J 4 bases; nucleotides not matched to a gene: 4. CDR3 length: 15 residues. Germline assignment: CDR1 SGHRS and CDR2 YFSETQ.

This clone was detected only once. The rearrangement uses TRBV9 and TRBJ2-1; 11 bases line up with TRBD2. V was pared by 3 bases and J by 1 base, with 12 bases of the junction left unmatched. The germline gives CDR1 SGDLS, CDR2 YYNGEE. This CDR3 has 19 amino acids. The CDR3 region has the DNA TGTGCCAGCAGCGCTTCATACGGACTAGCGGGTTCATCCTACAATGAGCAGTTCTTC. Residues: CASSASYGLAGSSYNEQFF.

This clone has just a few counts. The chain is built from TRBV7-7 and TRBJ2-5, with 8 bases fitting TRBD1. The CDR3 has 14 amino acids. V was clipped by 5 bases and J by 4 bases; unmatched bases: 6. CDR1 and CDR2 (germline): SSHAT, FNYEAQ (reference sequence). CDR3 sequence (DNA): TGTGCCAGCAGCCGTGGACAGGGCCCAGAGACCCAGTACTTC. This encodes CASSRGQGPETQYF.

The V gene is TRBV30, the J gene TRBJ1-2; 7 bases line up with TRBD1. Looked up from germline, CDR1 is GTSNPN and CDR2 is SVGIG (reference sequence). This CDR3 has 15 amino acids. V shed 2 bases, J shed 0 bases, and the junction held 6 bases outside the gene matches. The CDR3 nucleotides are TGTGCCTGGAGTCCTACGGGGACAGCTAACTATGGCTACACCTTC. Translation gives CAWSPTGTANYGYTF.

This rearrangement joins TRBV30 to TRBJ2-5; no firm D call. This CDR3 is 14 amino acids long. V dropped 3 bases and J dropped 2 bases, with 13 bases sitting between them. CDR1 GTSNPN and CDR2 SVGIG come from the germline V gene (reference sequence). Here the CDR3 DNA reads TGTGCCTGGAGGGGATTAGCCCGACAAGAGACCCAGTACTTC. It translates to CAWRGLARQETQYF.

J is TRBJ2-7 and V is TRBV5-1, with D maybe TRBD1 (6 bases). CDR1 is SGHRS, CDR2 YFSETQ, per germline. V lost 0 bases and J 3 bases, leaving 13 bases between the germline ends. The CDR3 sequence is 15 residues long. Here the CDR3 reads CASSLGVDRIYEQYF. CDR3 in DNA: TGCGCCAGCAGCTTGGGGGTCGACAGGATCTACGAGCAGTACTTC.